This T cell receptor beta chain derives from a study of blood T cells in healthy people across ages. Study details: In model experiments, template switching was able to capture about one barcoded beta molecule for every two T cells that were present.

A second PCR of about 7 to 11 cycles used a sample-barcoded 5' primer and a J-beta primer mix. MiXCR was run by TCRdb on the 5' RACE reads, yielding one entry per CDR3 protein. The sample carries more than 450,000 distinct CDR3 sequences, around a quarter recorded once. Germline V CDR1 and CDR2: SGHDT, YYEEEE. V was trimmed by 4 bases and J by 4 bases, leaving 11 bases between them. CDR3 size: 13 residues. Each donor supplied about 9.6 milliliters of peripheral blood. This clonotype was seen repeatedly, ten times or more. These data are also associated with another study on T cells of mothers and their children. That paper notes: Within related and unrelated pairs, thymic selection shapes TCR recombination output in a similar way. No clone of persistent microchimeric T cells was detected.

Material: blood. The source is a boy aged 2 to 9 in good health. This chain connects TRBV5-6 to TRBJ1-2; D gene uncertain. This chain's CDR3 is CASSRVGIYGYTF. The CDR3 DNA is TGTGCCAGCAGCAGGGTCGGGATCTATGGCTACACCTTC. Together with reference TRBV5-6 and TRBJ1-2, the CDR3 gives the full variable domain: DAGVTQSPTHLIKTRGQQVTLRCSPKSGHDTVSWYQQALGQGPQFIFQYYEEEERQRGNFPDRFSGHQFPNYSSELNVNALLLGDSALYLCASSRVGIYGYTFGSGTRLTVV.